This paragraph reports one T cell receptor (beta chain). This clone's antigen is unknown. No quality values exist for individual bases; no much larger clone is one base distant. This sample was taken from a study of blood T cell repertoires in COVID-19 (dated by TCRdb to the early 2020s). About the investigation overall: The collaborator samples originated in the United States, Italy and Spain and spanned the acute and convalescent phases of COVID-19. The material from the prospective study consisted of cDNA or gDNA derived from T cells, B-cell-depleted T cells, or PBMCs. Subjects who had been exposed to COVID-19, were actively infected with it, or had recovered from it provided the deeply sampled blood TCRbeta repertoires that made up the dataset. A freely available public database, intended as a resource for researchers studying the immune response to SARS-CoV-2, is where the repertoires were released. The samples were drawn from two sources: the first 160 participants of the ongoing ImmuneRACE study, and 950 to 1,500 subjects contributed by 6 global collaborators. Sample metadata almost always included a de-identified subject ID, COVID-19 status, age in years and sex. Where available, HLA class I and class II types were taken from metadata supplied by the sample provider and were not determined by assay-based typing. Broad study findings and their caveats: How much clinical and demographic metadata was included differed by source and by participant, and the metadata was provided uncurated.

The collaborating institutions used their own protocols to collect whole blood in K2EDTA tubes. For TCRbeta analysis, collaborators shipped samples as frozen whole blood, isolated PBMCs, or DNA extracted from either of those sample types. Sequences SEHNR (CDR1) and FQNEAQ (CDR2) are obtained from the germline V gene (reference sequence). Germline trimming: 1 base from V, 1 base from J; junction bases outside gene matches: 7. The CDR3 numbers 17 residues from cysteine through phenylalanine. The DNA shown is the 51-base CDR3, in frame from base 1. TCRbeta CDR3 regions were amplified from genomic DNA using the immunoSEQ Assay, a bias-controlled multiplex PCR. As for how the authors treated the data: The number of nucleated cells in each sample was estimated by amplification of reference gene primers within the assay. To quantify the absolute abundance of each unique TCRbeta CDR3 rearrangement, sequence reads were collapsed and filtered. For each sample, productive Simpson clonality was calculated as the square root of Simpson's diversity index over productive rearrangements. Not all clones reach the TCRdb copy of this immuneACCESS table, which keeps in-frame sequences only. Checked studies attribute under half of the gap to unresolved V genes and leave the rest unexplained. From that table come the V and J calls and clone size; the DNA was used to work out D and trimming. The sample table holds about 140,000 clones, of which 65% to 85% were seen once. Jointly, the top ten make up more than 3.5% of the sample.

The TCR originated in a woman aged 55-70 years with acute or convalescent COVID-19. Recombination linked TRBV7-9 to TRBJ2-7; 10 middle bases align to TRBD1. The specimen sequenced was peripheral blood. The CDR3 corresponds to CASSLVGSGQGSYEQYF. In nucleotides, the sequence is TGTGCCAGCAGCTTAGTAGGGTCGGGACAGGGGTCCTACGAGCAGTACTTC.